This is a list of T cell receptor beta chains from one sample in a study of blood T cell repertoires in COVID-19. This table comes from immunoSEQ multiplex PCR, and its TCRdb copy is limited to in-frame clones, with some not included. The repertoire has roughly 250,000 clones, 86% of them found once; the top ten carry approximately 12%. The sample was peripheral blood. The receptors here all came from a woman aged 25 to 39 with COVID-19, enrolled during active disease. The CDR3 runs from the conserved cysteine through the conserved F or W. The D gene is left open where the match is weak. Size is omitted from some rows. Given values are once, few, many or a class for expanded clones.

j_gene: TRBJ2-7
d_gene: TRBD2
v_gene: TRBV6-5
abundance: few
CDR3nt: TGTGCCAGCAGTTACTCGGGTAGCGGGGGGGAGAACGAGCAGTACTTC
CDR3aa: CASSYSGSGGENEQYF

j_gene: TRBJ2-7
d_gene: TRBD1
v_gene: TRBV19
abundance: -
CDR3nt: TGTGCCAGTAGTATAGGGACAGGGGGGTTCTACGAGCAGTACTTC
CDR3aa: CASSIGTGGFYEQYF

j_gene: TRBJ1-6
d_gene: -
v_gene: TRBV19
abundance: -
CDR3nt: TGTGCCAGTAGTATGAGGGTCTCCTATAATTCACCCCTCCACTTT
CDR3aa: CASSMRVSYNSPLHF

j_gene: TRBJ1-5
d_gene: TRBD1
v_gene: TRBV9
abundance: -
CDR3nt: TGTGCCAGCAGCGTCCGAGACCGGACAGGGGCTAGCAATCAGCCCCAGCATTTT
CDR3aa: CASSVRDRTGASNQPQHF

j_gene: TRBJ2-2
d_gene: -
v_gene: TRBV24-1
abundance: -
CDR3nt: TGTGCCACCAGTGATATAGCTGGTTTGGGGGAGCTGTTTTTT
CDR3aa: CATSDIAGLGELFF

j_gene: TRBJ2-3
d_gene: TRBD1
v_gene: TRBV18
abundance: -
CDR3nt: TGTGCCAGCTCAGACAGGGTTGCCACAGATACGCAGTATTTT
CDR3aa: CASSDRVATDTQYF

j_gene: TRBJ2-3
d_gene: TRBD2
v_gene: TRBV18
abundance: -
CDR3nt: TGTGCCAGCTCAACCCGGGGGGAGCTAAGCACAGATACGCAGTATTTT
CDR3aa: CASSTRGELSTDTQYF

j_gene: TRBJ1-2
d_gene: -
v_gene: TRBV6-5
abundance: once
CDR3nt: TGTGCCAGCAGTTACGTGGGGGGTAGGGCCTCTTATGGCTACACCTTC
CDR3aa: CASSYVGGRASYGYTF

j_gene: TRBJ2-6
d_gene: -
v_gene: TRBV10-1
abundance: -
CDR3nt: TGCGCCAGCAGTGACGGTGCTGCCGGGGCCAACGTCCTGACTTTC
CDR3aa: CASSDGAAGANVLTF

j_gene: TRBJ2-7
d_gene: -
v_gene: TRBV11-2
abundance: few
CDR3nt: TGTGCCAGCAGCTTCATGGGGACTTCCTACGAGCAGTACTTC
CDR3aa: CASSFMGTSYEQYF

j_gene: TRBJ2-5
d_gene: -
v_gene: TRBV5-6
abundance: -
CDR3nt: TGTGCCAGCTCGGACAGCCTTCAAGAGACCCAGTACTTC
CDR3aa: CASSDSLQETQYF

j_gene: TRBJ2-2
d_gene: -
v_gene: TRBV11-2
abundance: -
CDR3nt: TGTGCCAGCAGCTCGACAGGCACCGGGGAGCTGTTTTTT
CDR3aa: CASSSTGTGELFF

j_gene: TRBJ2-2
d_gene: TRBD2
v_gene: TRBV11-2
abundance: -
CDR3nt: TGTGCCAGCAGCTCCCTTAGCGGGGGGGGCACCGGGGAGCTGTTTTTT
CDR3aa: CASSSLSGGGTGELFF

j_gene: TRBJ2-2
d_gene: -
v_gene: TRBV27
abundance: -
CDR3nt: TGTGCCAGCAGTTTATCCGTCGTAGGGGAGCTGTTTTTT
CDR3aa: CASSLSVVGELFF

j_gene: TRBJ2-2
d_gene: -
v_gene: TRBV27
abundance: -
CDR3nt: TGTGCCAGCGTCTCTTTATTGGGGCTGAACACCGGGGAGCTGTTTTTT
CDR3aa: CASVSLLGLNTGELFF

j_gene: TRBJ2-7
d_gene: -
v_gene: TRBV3-1/TRBV3-2
abundance: -
CDR3nt: TGTGCCAGCAGCCCACTAGGAATCTACGAGCAGTACTTC
CDR3aa: CASSPLGIYEQYF

j_gene: TRBJ2-3
d_gene: -
v_gene: TRBV5-4
abundance: -
CDR3nt: TGTGCCAGCAGCTTGGGGGCAGGGAGCACAGATACGCAGTATTTT
CDR3aa: CASSLGAGSTDTQYF

j_gene: TRBJ2-3
d_gene: TRBD2
v_gene: TRBV5-4
abundance: -
CDR3nt: TGTGCTGGTCGACTAGCGGGGACAGATACGCAGTATTTT
CDR3aa: CAGRLAGTDTQYF

j_gene: TRBJ2-7
d_gene: -
v_gene: TRBV13
abundance: -
CDR3nt: TGTGCCAGCAGCTTTAAGACTTACTCTAGCTCCTACGAGCAGTACTTC
CDR3aa: CASSFKTYSSSYEQYF

j_gene: TRBJ2-7
d_gene: TRBD1
v_gene: TRBV15
abundance: -
CDR3nt: TGTGCCACCAGCGGGGGGACAGGGCTGGCCGAGCAGTACTTC
CDR3aa: CATSGGTGLAEQYF

j_gene: TRBJ1-6
d_gene: TRBD1
v_gene: TRBV3-1/TRBV3-2
abundance: -
CDR3nt: TGTGCCAGCAGCCTCACAGGGGGTCCCAATTCACCCCTCCACTTT
CDR3aa: CASSLTGGPNSPLHF

j_gene: TRBJ2-2
d_gene: -
v_gene: TRBV6-5
abundance: -
CDR3nt: TGTGCTACTAGGGGGAAAATCACCGGGGAGCTGTTTTTT
CDR3aa: CATRGKITGELFF

j_gene: TRBJ2-7
d_gene: -
v_gene: TRBV5-1
abundance: once
CDR3nt: TGCGCCAGCAGCTTGGTGGAGCAATACGAGCAGTACTTC
CDR3aa: CASSLVEQYEQYF

j_gene: TRBJ1-4
d_gene: -
v_gene: TRBV5-4
abundance: -
CDR3nt: TGTGCCAGCAGCTTGAGAGGCGGGGTGGGGGAAAAACTGTTTTTT
CDR3aa: CASSLRGGVGEKLFF

j_gene: TRBJ1-4
d_gene: -
v_gene: TRBV11-2
abundance: -
CDR3nt: TGTGCCAGCAGCAAAAGGGGACTGACTAATGAAAAACTGTTTTTT
CDR3aa: CASSKRGLTNEKLFF

j_gene: TRBJ1-1
d_gene: -
v_gene: TRBV6-2/TRBV6-3
abundance: once
CDR3nt: TGTGCCAGCAGTTACCCCCCGGGAACTGAAGCTTTCTTT
CDR3aa: CASSYPPGTEAFF